The rows below give T cell receptor beta chains drawn from one sample of a study of blood T cell repertoires in COVID-19. Produced via immunoSEQ multiplex PCR; TCRdb's table is partial and in-frame only. Here the sample spans about 170,000 clones, about four fifths being singletons. Specimen: peripheral blood. Receptors were obtained from a man aged 18 to 29 with active or convalescent COVID-19. Both conserved end residues are part of each CDR3. The order of the fields is clone size, J gene, CDR3 length, D gene, V gene, CDR3 DNA, CDR3 protein. D genes are given only for firm matches. The listing skips clone size in some rows; elsewhere it reads once, few, many or a size class.

-,TRBJ2-1,15,TRBD1,TRBV7-9,TGTGCCAGCAGCTTAGACACAGGGGATAACAATGAGCAGTTCTTC,CASSLDTGDNNEQFF
once,TRBJ1-1,14,-,TRBV28,TGTGCCAGCAGTCCGGCACAGGGGAACACTGAAGCTTTCTTT,CASSPAQGNTEAFF
-,TRBJ2-3,16,TRBD2,TRBV2,TGTGCCAGCAGGCCGGGACTAGGCATGGGTCTCGATACGCAGTATTTT,CASRPGLGMGLDTQYF
once,TRBJ1-6,18,-,TRBV28,TGTGCCAGCAGTTCCTTACTACCCGGGGGGTCCTATAATTCACCCCTCCACTTT,CASSSLLPGGSYNSPLHF
-,TRBJ2-7,16,TRBD2,TRBV11-2,TGTGCCAGCAGCTTACAAGGTCTAGCGGTAACCTACGAGCAGTACTTC,CASSLQGLAVTYEQYF
-,TRBJ1-5,13,-,TRBV29-1,TGCAGCGTAGCGGGACAAATCAATCAGCCCCAGCATTTT,CSVAGQINQPQHF
once,TRBJ2-1,15,TRBD2,TRBV28,TGTGCCAGCATATTAGGGGCCGGGACTAGCGATGAGCAGTTCTTC,CASILGAGTSDEQFF
-,TRBJ1-4,16,-,TRBV5-4,TGTGCCAGCAGCCTGGGGGGTCAGGGTCTGGGTGAAAAACTGTTTTTT,CASSLGGQGLGEKLFF
-,TRBJ2-3,14,-,TRBV5-4,TGTGCCAGCAGCTTGTCGGGATCAGGAGATACGCAGTATTTT,CASSLSGSGDTQYF
-,TRBJ2-5,14,TRBD1,TRBV4-2,TGTGCCAGCAGCCGCGACAGGGGCCAAGAGACCCAGTACTTC,CASSRDRGQETQYF
-,TRBJ1-5,15,TRBD1,TRBV15,TGTGCCACCAGCAGAGGGGGACAGGCCCGACGGCCCCAGCATTTT,CATSRGGQARRPQHF